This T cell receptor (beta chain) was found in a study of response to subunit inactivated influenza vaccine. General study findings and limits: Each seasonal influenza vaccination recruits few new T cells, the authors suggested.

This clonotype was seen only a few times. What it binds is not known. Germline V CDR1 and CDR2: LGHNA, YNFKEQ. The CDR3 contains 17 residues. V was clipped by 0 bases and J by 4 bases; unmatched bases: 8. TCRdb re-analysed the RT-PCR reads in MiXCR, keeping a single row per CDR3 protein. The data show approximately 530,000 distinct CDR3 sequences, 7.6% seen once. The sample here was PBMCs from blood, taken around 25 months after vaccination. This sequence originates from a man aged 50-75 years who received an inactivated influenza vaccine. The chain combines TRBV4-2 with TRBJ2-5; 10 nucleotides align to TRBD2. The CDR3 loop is CASSQDRSGGAAETQYF. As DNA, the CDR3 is TGTGCCAGCAGCCAAGATCGGAGCGGGGGGGCCGCAGAGACCCAGTACTTC.